This T cell receptor (beta chain) comes out of a study of blood T cell repertoires in COVID-19. This CDR3 is 15 amino acids long. Per the germline V gene, CDR1 is SGHVS and CDR2 is FQNEAQ. The V segment lost 3 bases and the J segment 7 bases; nucleotides outside the gene matches: 8. Method: immunoSEQ multiplex PCR; TCRdb's copy keeps in-frame clones and lacks some. The table records about 80,000 clones, 78% of them present only once. Material for sequencing was peripheral blood. The chain couples TRBV7-8 to TRBJ2-1; the match to TRBD1 covers 8 bases. This TCR derives from a human donor in a cohort sampled during active COVID-19. CDR3 DNA: TGTGCCAGCAGCTTCCGACAGGGGTATTTGAATGAGCAGTTCTTC. Its protein is CASSFRQGYLNEQFF.